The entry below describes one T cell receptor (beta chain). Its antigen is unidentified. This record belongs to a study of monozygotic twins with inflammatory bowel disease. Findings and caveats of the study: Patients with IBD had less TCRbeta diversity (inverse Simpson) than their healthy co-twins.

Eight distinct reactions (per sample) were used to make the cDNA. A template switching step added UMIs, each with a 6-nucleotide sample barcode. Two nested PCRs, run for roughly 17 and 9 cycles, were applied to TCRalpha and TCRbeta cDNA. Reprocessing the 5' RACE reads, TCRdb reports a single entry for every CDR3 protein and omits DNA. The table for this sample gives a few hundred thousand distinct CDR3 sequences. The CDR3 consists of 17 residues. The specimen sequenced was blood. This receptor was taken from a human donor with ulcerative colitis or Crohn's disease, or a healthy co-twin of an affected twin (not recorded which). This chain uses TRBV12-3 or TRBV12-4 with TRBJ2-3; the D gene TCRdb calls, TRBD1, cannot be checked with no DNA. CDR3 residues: CASSLGPDGVSTDTQYF.